The rows below give T cell receptor beta chains drawn from one sample of a study of shared clonotypes between healthy human individuals. Assay: immunoSEQ multiplex PCR; the TCRdb copy retains only in-frame clones and omits some. This sample has some 2,500,000 clones, with approximately 94% found just once. Input material: naive CD4+ T cells from PBMCs. These receptors came from a man younger than 35 in good health. Some clones in this sample may be carry-over from other donors' samples. CDR3s leave out the opening cysteine and the closing phenylalanine or tryptophan.

J gene	V gene	CDR3 protein
TRBJ2-1	TRBV7-3	ASRLARTSGYNEQF
TRBJ2-7	TRBV6-1	ASSGATEQY
TRBJ1-2	TRBV5-1	ASSLVDVRGGYT
TRBJ2-2	TRBV19	ASSYRGSGELF
TRBJ1-4	TRBV27	ASHTSGTLEKLF
TRBJ1-4	TRBV11-2	ASTAQRGSSEKLF
TRBJ1-1	TRBV28	VTQGRGLSTEAF
TRBJ2-1	TRBV5-1	ASSLMVGAGINEQF
TRBJ1-2	TRBV28	ASSFAGYGYT
TRBJ2-3	TRBV5-4	ASSMGPSTDTQY
TRBJ2-7	TRBV11-2	ASSLSVSSYEQY
TRBJ2-2	TRBV30	AWRGRSGELF
TRBJ2-2	TRBV5-6	ASSLEGTGELF
TRBJ1-2	TRBV5-6	ASSQTNYGYT
TRBJ1-5	TRBV2	ASSETPQPQH
TRBJ2-3	TRBV30	ACYLRGPDTQY
TRBJ1-3	TRBV4-3	ASSRRLAVGAGNTIY
TRBJ2-3	TRBV5-8	ASRVEGSTDTQY
TRBJ2-5	TRBV10-3	AITESAGGVKETQY
TRBJ2-5	TRBV10-3	AISGSESSAQY
TRBJ2-1	TRBV5-4	ASSLGLAGGDEQF
TRBJ2-3	TRBV6-1	ASSESWKRGPDTQY
TRBJ1-5	TRBV7-9	ASSHRDLNQPQH
TRBJ1-2	TRBV10-3	AISESKNRFGYT
TRBJ1-5	TRBV7-2	ASSSEIGFNQPQH
TRBJ2-5	TRBV5-1	ASSLGGVQETQY
TRBJ2-2	TRBV28	ASSFSRGSGSYGGELF
TRBJ2-1	TRBV7-3	ASSPLPSAGKHNEQF
TRBJ1-2	TRBV2	ASTWIRDSLYGYT
TRBJ2-5	TRBV28	ASSLPGEETQY
TRBJ2-5	TRBV7-7	ASSLAHRVETQY
TRBJ2-1	TRBV6-6	ASSTLAGAVNEQF
TRBJ2-5	TRBV28	ASSIAGRLWETQY
TRBJ2-5	TRBV2	ASGKGQQETQY
TRBJ1-2	TRBV9	ASALGALNYGYT
TRBJ2-3	TRBV7-9	ASSLTGLSTDTQY
TRBJ1-1	TRBV20-1	SALRAF
TRBJ2-3	TRBV2	ASRGTGTGTDTQY
TRBJ2-2	TRBV2	ASSPPGAVFPGELF
TRBJ2-1	TRBV21-1	ASSRCGGRRSYNEQF
TRBJ1-2	TRBV4-1	ASSQAMPYGYT
TRBJ1-5	TRBV6-1	ASSEFWGAGQPQH
TRBJ2-2	TRBV28	ASSLSAGGEGGELF
TRBJ1-5	TRBV9	ASGTGRQPQH
TRBJ2-1	TRBV6-6	ASSESAYNEQF